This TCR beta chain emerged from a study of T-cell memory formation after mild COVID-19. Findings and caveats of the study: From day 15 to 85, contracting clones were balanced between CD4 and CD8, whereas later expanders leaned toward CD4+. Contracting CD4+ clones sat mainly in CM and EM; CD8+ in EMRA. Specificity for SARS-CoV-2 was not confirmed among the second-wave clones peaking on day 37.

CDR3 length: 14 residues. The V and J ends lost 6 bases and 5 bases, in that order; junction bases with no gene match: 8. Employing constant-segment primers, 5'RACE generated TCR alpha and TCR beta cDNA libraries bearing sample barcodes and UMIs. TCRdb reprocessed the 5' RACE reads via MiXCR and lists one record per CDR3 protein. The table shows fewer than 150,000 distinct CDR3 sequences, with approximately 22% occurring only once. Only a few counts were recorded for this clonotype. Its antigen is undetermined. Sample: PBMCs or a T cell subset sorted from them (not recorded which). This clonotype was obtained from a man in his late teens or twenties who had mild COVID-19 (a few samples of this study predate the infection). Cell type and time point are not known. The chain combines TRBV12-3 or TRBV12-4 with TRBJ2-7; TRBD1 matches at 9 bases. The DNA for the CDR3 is TGTGCCAGCAGCCGTACGGACAGGGGACACGAGCAGTACTTC. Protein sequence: CASSRTDRGHEQYF.